The 26 T cell receptor beta chains given below trace back to one sample, sequenced in a study of blood T cells in healthy people across ages. Combining a sample-barcoded 5' primer with a J-beta primer mix, a second PCR ran for 7 to 11 cycles. TCRdb processed the 5' RACE reads anew with MiXCR; each CDR3 protein has one entry. The table has 600,000 to 1,000,000 distinct CDR3 sequences, 20% to 25% seen once. The same sample was also used in a study of T cells of mothers and their children.

Sequencing was done on a sample of blood. Receptors were obtained from a boy aged 10-17 years in good health.

This clonotype was detected only a few times. The gene calls are TRBV15 and TRBJ1-4, with a tentative D call TRBD1 (6 bases). The CDR3 length is 16 residues. The germline V and J ends were trimmed by 0 bases and 3 bases, with 11 bases remaining between them. Per germline, CDR1 LNHNV and CDR2 YYDKDF (reference sequence). Here the CDR3 reads CATSRDNAGANEKLFF. In DNA, the CDR3 is TGTGCCACCAGCAGAGATAATGCAGGGGCTAATGAAAAACTGTTTTTT.

The chain employs TRBV6-1 and TRBJ2-2; 7 bases agree with TRBD2. The trim removed 2 bases at V and 3 bases at J, leaving 0 bases unmatched. Germline V CDR1 and CDR2: MNHNS, SASEGT. The CDR3 has 14 residues. In DNA, the CDR3 is TGTGCCAGCAGTGAACTAGCGGACACCGGGGAGCTGTTTTTT. Protein sequence: CASSELADTGELFF.

The table lists this clonotype with a few counts. The V and J genes are TRBV15 and TRBJ1-2; no definite D call. The CDR3 loop spans 15 amino acids. V was clipped by 0 bases and J by 4 bases, with 12 bases between them. Germline lookup yields CDR1 LNHNV and CDR2 YYDKDF (reference sequence). The CDR3, as DNA: TGTGCCACCAGCAGAGATCTGGGAAGTAGCTATGGCTACACCTTC. This gives the protein CATSRDLGSSYGYTF.

The sample holds one count of this clonotype. This chain links TRBV7-8 with TRBJ1-2, with 7 bases aligning to TRBD1. Germline CDR1 SGHVS, CDR2 FQNEAQ. CDR3 length equals 15 residues. V dropped 5 bases and J dropped 0; count of bases not matched to a gene: 6. The CDR3 DNA is TGTGCCAGCAGCAGGGGACAGTATACTAACTATGGCTACACCTTC. Amino acid sequence: CASSRGQYTNYGYTF.

This sequence joins TRBV28 and TRBJ2-3; 8 bases are a match to TRBD1. Germline V lookup: CDR1 MDHEN, CDR2 SYDVKM. Unmatched junction bases numbered 20, after V lost 6 bases and J lost 6 bases. The CDR3 extends over 18 amino acids. For the CDR3, the DNA is TGTGCCAGCAGAGATATGGGGAAAGCAGGGGGCGGCGTGGATACGCAGTATTTT. Amino acids: CASRDMGKAGGGVDTQYF.

The chain joins TRBV29-1 to TRBJ2-6; no firm D call. The CDR3 runs to 15 residues. Trimming took off 6 bases at V and 0 bases at J, with 12 bases between the two ends. CDR1 is SQVTM, CDR2 ANQGSEA, per germline. CDR3 amino acids: CSVPEPSSGANVLTF. Here the CDR3 DNA reads TGCAGCGTCCCTGAACCCAGCTCTGGGGCCAACGTCCTGACTTTC.

The gene calls are TRBV27 and TRBJ2-3; D remains ambiguous. Germline CDR1 and CDR2: MNHEY and SMNVEV (reference sequence). The CDR3 has 16 residues. V lost 0 bases, J lost 0 bases, and 10 bases lay in between. The CDR3 loop is CASSLSVEASTDTQYF. The CDR3 region has the DNA TGTGCCAGCAGTTTATCGGTTGAAGCGAGCACAGATACGCAGTATTTT.

This chain uses TRBV6-2 or TRBV6-3 with TRBJ2-1; possibly TRBD1 for D (5 bases). Germline V gene lookup returns CDR1 MNHEY and CDR2 SVGEGT. This CDR3 has 14 residues. Trimming took 6 bases from V and 3 from J, leaving 12 bases between them. The CDR3 DNA reads as TGTGCCAGCAGACACAGGAGCATCTACAATGAGCAGTTCTTC. Its translation is CASRHRSIYNEQFF.

In this sample, this clonotype turned up a few times. This chain connects TRBV10-3 to TRBJ2-1; a possible D gene is TRBD1 (6 bases). The CDR3 loop spans 13 amino acids. V was pared by 6 bases and J by 7 bases, with 13 bases between. Germline-derived CDR1 and CDR2 are ENHRY and SYGVKD. The CDR3 sequence: CAIRGAGRNEQFF. Written as DNA, the CDR3 is TGTGCCATCAGGGGGGCCGGGCGGAATGAGCAGTTCTTC.

This sequence joins TRBV5-6 and TRBJ2-3, with TRBD1 identical over 7 bases. Germline CDR1 is SGHDT and CDR2 is YYEEEE. The ends lost 0 bases at V and 11 bases at J; junction bases unmatched: 9. This CDR3 is 14 amino acids long. The CDR3 sequence is CASSLVNRGAGQYF. CDR3 DNA sequence: TGTGCCAGCAGCTTGGTAAACAGGGGCGCTGGGCAGTATTTT.

The chain uses TRBV5-6 and TRBJ1-2; D perhaps matches TRBD1 (5 bases). Germline loops: CDR1 SGHDT, CDR2 YYEEEE. Trimming shortened V by 0 bases and J by 6 bases, and 12 bases separated the two germline ends. The CDR3 is made up of 14 amino acids. The CDR3 coding sequence is TGTGCCAGCAGCTTGGACAGGAGGATGAATGGCTACACCTTC. Protein sequence: CASSLDRRMNGYTF.

This clonotype turned up a few times. The CDR3 DNA reads TGCAGTGCCACCCCAGGGAAGGGGAATTCACCCCTCCACTTT. Amino acids: CSATPGKGNSPLHF. The chain carries TRBV20-1 and TRBJ1-6, with D perhaps TRBD1 (5 bases). The CDR3 is 14 residues long. Trimming removed 6 bases from V and 7 bases from J, with 16 bases in between. The germline V gene has CDR1 DFQATT and CDR2 SNEGSKA (reference sequence).

The chain uses TRBV7-9 and TRBJ2-7; TRBD1 is a possible D gene (6 bases). Germline loops: CDR1 SEHNR, CDR2 FQNEAQ (reference sequence). The V end was cut by 5 bases, the J end by 2 bases, with 13 bases between. The CDR3 consists of 14 residues. For the CDR3, the DNA is TGTGCCAGCAGCCAAACAGGGATCCCCTACGAGCAGTACTTC. Translating it yields CASSQTGIPYEQYF.

The V and J genes are TRBV7-2 and TRBJ2-5; 7 bases line up with TRBD1. V lost 4 bases and J lost 1; bases outside the gene matches: 12. Germline V gene lookup returns CDR1 SGHTA and CDR2 FQGNSA. The CDR3 contains 17 residues. The CDR3 coding sequence is TGTGCCAGCAGCTCCGGGCAGGGGGTCCTATTCCAAGAGACCCAGTACTTC. Its protein is CASSSGQGVLFQETQYF.

V usage is TRBV7-9 and J usage is TRBJ2-7; D possibly matches TRBD1 or TRBD2 (6 bases each). V dropped 3 bases and J dropped 5 bases, with 17 bases sitting between them. This CDR3 comprises 15 residues. Germline values: CDR1 SEHNR, CDR2 FQNEAQ (reference sequence). The CDR3 DNA reads TGTGCCAGCAGCTTGGATGGAGGGGGGAGCGACGAGCAGTACTTC. Translating it yields CASSLDGGGSDEQYF.

Only a few counts were recorded for this clonotype. Just one base apart from a much larger clone, this may be a read error. CDR3 loop: CAIWGLAYVEQFF. The CDR3 DNA sequence: TGTGCCATCTGGGGACTAGCGTATGTTGAGCAGTTCTTC. The chain carries TRBV10-3 and TRBJ2-1; 10 nucleotides align to TRBD2. The CDR3 totals 13 residues. Unmatched junction bases numbered 7, after V lost 8 bases and J lost 9 bases. The germline CDR1 and CDR2 sequences are ENHRY and SYGVKD.

This clonotype was found a few times. A single base separates this from a much larger clone, so it may be a read error. This sequence joins TRBV28 and TRBJ2-7; 7 bases fit TRBD2. In germline, CDR1 is MDHEN, CDR2 SYDVKM. The length of the CDR3 is 14 residues. The DNA of the CDR3 is TGTGCCAGCAGTTTAGCGGGAGAGTCCTACGAGCAGTGCTTC. It is translated as CASSLAGESYEQCF.

The J gene is TRBJ1-1, the V gene TRBV6-2 or TRBV6-3; no clear D gene. This CDR3 spans 14 amino acids. Trimming pared 2 bases from V and 6 bases from J, leaving 13 bases between. CDR1 and CDR2 from the germline V gene are MNHEY and SVGEGT. CDR3 region: CASSYEREWAEAFF. The CDR3 coding sequence is TGTGCCAGCAGTTACGAAAGGGAGTGGGCTGAAGCTTTCTTT.

This chain links TRBV27 with TRBJ1-3, with TRBD1 as a possible D gene (6 bases). The CDR3 consists of 14 residues. The V gene's germline CDR1 is MNHEY and CDR2 SMNVEV (reference sequence). V was cut by 8 bases and J by 0 bases, with 11 bases left in between. CDR3 bases: TGTGCCAGCTCTACAGGGCACTCTGGAAACACCATATATTTT. Translation: CASSTGHSGNTIYF.

This sequence joins TRBV20-1 and TRBJ1-2; weak D call: TRBD1 (5 bases). CDR3 length equals 14 residues. Germline values: CDR1 DFQATT, CDR2 SNEGSKA (reference sequence). V was clipped by 0 bases and J by 7 bases, with 15 bases between them. CDR3 sequence reads: CSARDVRGIGGYTF. In DNA, the CDR3 is TGCAGTGCTAGAGATGTCCGGGGGATTGGTGGCTACACCTTC.

The chain combines TRBV27 with TRBJ1-5; D possibly corresponds to TRBD1 (6 bases). V was shortened by 6 bases and J by 2 bases, with 17 bases between the two germline ends. Germline values: CDR1 MNHEY, CDR2 SMNVEV (reference sequence). This CDR3 comprises 16 residues. The CDR3 loop is CASRKQGPQGNQPQHF. Here the CDR3 DNA reads TGTGCCAGCAGAAAACAGGGACCCCAAGGCAATCAGCCCCAGCATTTT.

The chain employs TRBV7-8 and TRBJ1-1; D is unresolved. V was trimmed by 5 bases and J by 2 bases, leaving 15 bases between them. The V gene's germline CDR1 is SGHVS and CDR2 FQNEAQ. CDR3 size: 15 residues. The CDR3 here is CASSQQPSGNTEAFF. The CDR3 DNA follows: TGTGCCAGCAGCCAACAGCCCTCGGGTAACACTGAAGCTTTCTTT.

A few counts support this clonotype. V is TRBV20-1 and J is TRBJ2-5; 16 nucleotides match TRBD2. CDR1 is DFQATT and CDR2 is SNEGSKA in the germline V gene (reference sequence). V shed 4 bases, J shed 5 bases, and the junction held 13 bases outside the gene matches. The CDR3 length is 18 residues. The CDR3 sequence: CSATGGTSGGAVSETQYF. The CDR3 DNA is TGCAGTGCTACAGGGGGGACTAGCGGGGGGGCGGTGAGCGAGACCCAGTACTTC.

This clonotype was recorded a few times. The chain carries TRBV14 and TRBJ2-1; the D gene is possibly TRBD1 (6 bases). CDR1 and CDR2 from the germline V gene are SGHDN and FVKESK. The V gene lost 2 bases and the J gene lost 4 bases, with 12 bases spanning the gap. This CDR3 has 15 residues. The chain's CDR3 is CASSQLPTGYNEQFF. CDR3 nucleotides: TGTGCCAGCAGCCAACTCCCGACAGGTTACAATGAGCAGTTCTTC. Combining the CDR3 with reference TRBV14 and TRBJ2-1 gives the whole variable domain EAGVTQFPSHSVIEKGQTVTLRCDPISGHDNLYWYRRVMGKEIKFLLHFVKESKQDESGMPNNRFLAERTGGTYSTLKVQPAELEDSGVYFCASSQLPTGYNEQFFGPGTRLTVL.

The rearrangement uses TRBV24-1 and TRBJ1-2, with D tentatively TRBD1 (5 bases). Deletions cut 4 bases from V and 1 base from J, with 12 bases between. This CDR3 region has 15 residues. In germline, CDR1 is KGHDR, CDR2 SFDVKD. CDR3 amino acids: CATSEDRDGNYGYTF. The DNA for the CDR3 is TGTGCCACCAGTGAGGACCGGGACGGTAACTATGGCTACACCTTC.

V and J are TRBV10-3 and TRBJ2-7; D perhaps matches TRBD1 (6 bases). Germline CDR1 and CDR2: ENHRY and SYGVKD. CDR3 length: 14 amino acids. V lost 6 bases to trimming and J lost 0 bases, with 12 bases between them. This chain's CDR3 is CAIREDSSSYEQYF. The CDR3, as DNA: TGTGCCATCAGGGAGGACAGCAGCTCCTACGAGCAGTACTTC.